What follows is one T cell receptor (beta chain) and its context. This entry is derived from a study of PD-L1 blockade in urothelial cancer. Study in general: Blood analysis occurred 3 weeks (second dose) and 6 weeks after treatment start. There were a median of around 140,000 T cells in blood samples.

Urothelial carcinoma affected the patients, and it was locally advanced or metastatic. V was cut by 3 bases and J by 5 bases, with 17 bases left in between. The CDR3 is 16 amino acids. The germline CDR1 and CDR2 sequences are ENHRY and SYGVKD. Assay used: immunoSEQ multiplex PCR; TCRdb lists only in-frame clones, some missing. The sample has roughly 45,000 clones; 70% to 90% are singletons. This specimen consisted of PBMCs, obtained around atezolizumab (anti-PD-L1) treatment. The V call is TRBV10-3, the J call TRBJ2-1; D unresolved. The clonotype was recovered from a man aged 60-69 years with urothelial cancer. The CDR3 loop is CAISEREVLWDNEQFF. The DNA for the CDR3 is TGTGCCATCAGTGAACGTGAGGTACTTTGGGACAATGAGCAGTTCTTC.